This T cell receptor beta chain was captured in a study of graft-versus-host responses after intestinal transplantation. The method was immunoSEQ multiplex PCR; TCRdb's version includes in-frame clones alone and lacks a portion of them. The sample includes 75,000 to 100,000 clones, about nine tenths of them seen just once. About this clone itself: Its antigen is not known.

The ends lost 6 bases at V and 3 bases at J; junction bases unmatched: 7. Germline V CDR1 and CDR2: MNHEY, SMNVEV (reference sequence). This CDR3 comprises 15 residues. The genes are TRBV27 and TRBJ2-1; 8 bases line up with TRBD2. The origin of this receptor is a human donor who was the organ donor for an intestinal transplant. Here the sequenced sample was unstimulated CD4+ T cells sorted from spleen or lymph node cells, taken before transplant. Here the CDR3 DNA reads TGTGCCAGCAGCCAGCTGCGGGGGGTCTACAATGAGCAGTTCTTC. This translates into CASSQLRGVYNEQFF.